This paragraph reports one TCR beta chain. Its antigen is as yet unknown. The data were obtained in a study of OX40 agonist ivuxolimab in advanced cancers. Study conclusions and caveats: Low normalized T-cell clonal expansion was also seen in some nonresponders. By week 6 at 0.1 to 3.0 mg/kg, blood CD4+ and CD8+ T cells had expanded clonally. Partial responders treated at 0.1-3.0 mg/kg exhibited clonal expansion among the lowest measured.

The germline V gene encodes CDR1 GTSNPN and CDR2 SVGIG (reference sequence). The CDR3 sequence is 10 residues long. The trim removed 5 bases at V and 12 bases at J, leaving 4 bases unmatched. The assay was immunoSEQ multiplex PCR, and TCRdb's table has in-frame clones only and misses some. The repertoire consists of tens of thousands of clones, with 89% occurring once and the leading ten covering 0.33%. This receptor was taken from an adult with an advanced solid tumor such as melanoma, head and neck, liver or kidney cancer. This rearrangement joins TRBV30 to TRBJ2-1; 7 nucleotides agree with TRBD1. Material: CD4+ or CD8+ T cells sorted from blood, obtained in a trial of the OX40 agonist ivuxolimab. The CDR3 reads CAWGRQGQFF. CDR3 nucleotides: TGTGCCTGGGGTCGACAGGGGCAGTTCTTC.